The rows below give T cell receptor beta chains drawn from one sample of a study of PD-L1 blockade in urothelial cancer. The data were produced by immunoSEQ multiplex PCR, yet TCRdb's version contains in-frame clones alone and is incomplete. The data hold 50,000 or so clones, with more than 65% observed a single time. The material sequenced was PBMCs, taken around atezolizumab (anti-PD-L1) treatment. These receptor sequences come from a man aged 65-85 years with urothelial cancer. CDR3s include the opening cysteine and the closing phenylalanine or tryptophan. Fields, in order: clone size, D gene, V gene, J gene, CDR3 protein, CDR3 DNA. The D gene is left open where the match is weak. Size values are once, few and many counts, or a class for expanded clones, and some rows have none.

>NA|TRBD2|TRBV4-1|TRBJ2-1
CASSPGGRHDEQFF
TGCGCCAGCAGCCCGGGGGGAAGGCACGATGAGCAGTTCTTC
>NA|NA|TRBV2|TRBJ1-3
CASTLDSSGNTIYF
TGTGCCAGCACCCTGGACAGTTCTGGAAACACCATATATTTT
>NA|NA|TRBV4-1|TRBJ1-1
CASSQDIRASVNTEAFF
TGCGCCAGCAGCCAAGATATCAGGGCCAGCGTGAACACTGAAGCTTTCTTT
>NA|TRBD2|TRBV2|TRBJ2-3
CASSESGSWADTQYF
TGTGCCAGCAGTGAAAGCGGGAGCTGGGCAGATACGCAGTATTTT
>NA|TRBD1|TRBV11-3|TRBJ2-2
CASGGQGQTGELFF
TGTGCCAGCGGCGGACAGGGACAAACCGGGGAGCTGTTTTTT
>NA|NA|TRBV18|TRBJ2-1
CASSPVGLDNNEQFF
TGTGCCAGCTCACCAGTGGGACTCGACAACAATGAGCAGTTCTTC
>once|TRBD2|TRBV4-2|TRBJ2-7
CASSPRTSGSHSYEQYF
TGTGCCAGCAGCCCCCGGACTAGCGGGTCCCACTCCTACGAGCAGTACTTC
>NA|TRBD2|TRBV15|TRBJ2-1
CATSRGTSGRGNEQFF
TGTGCCACCAGCAGAGGGACTAGCGGGAGGGGCAATGAGCAGTTCTTC
>NA|TRBD2|TRBV4-1|TRBJ2-7
CASSPGGRLAGGSSYKQYF
TGCGCCAGCAGCCCCGGGGGGCGACTAGCGGGAGGGAGCTCCTACAAGCAGTACTTC
>NA|NA|TRBV5-1|TRBJ2-7
CASSFQPTGPSYEQYF
TGCGCCAGCAGCTTCCAACCTACGGGTCCCAGTTACGAGCAGTACTTC
>NA|NA|TRBV5-1|TRBJ1-1
CASRATPNTEAFF
TGCGCCAGCAGGGCGACACCTAACACTGAAGCTTTCTTT
>NA|TRBD2|TRBV11-2|TRBJ2-3
CASSTGTSVDTQYF
TGTGCCAGCAGCACCGGGACTAGCGTAGATACGCAGTATTTT
>NA|NA|TRBV28|TRBJ1-1
CASSFMVSGVNTEAFF
TGTGCCAGCAGTTTTATGGTGTCAGGCGTTAACACTGAAGCTTTCTTT
>NA|NA|TRBV30|TRBJ2-1
CARGEDEQFF
TGTGCCCGCGGTGAGGATGAGCAGTTCTTC
>once|TRBD1|TRBV27|TRBJ1-2
CASSFDRDYGYTF
TGTGCCAGCAGTTTCGACAGGGACTATGGCTACACCTTC
>NA|TRBD1|TRBV19|TRBJ2-2
CASRGTDLGGELFF
TGTGCCAGTAGGGGGACAGACCTTGGCGGGGAGCTGTTTTTT
>NA|TRBD2|TRBV19|TRBJ2-3
CASSKGRGPTDTQYF
TGTGCCAGTAGTAAGGGGAGGGGCCCCACAGATACGCAGTATTTT
>NA|NA|TRBV5-1|TRBJ1-1
CASSLEAGRVAEAFF
TGCGCCAGCAGCTTGGAGGCGGGTCGGGTCGCTGAAGCTTTCTTT
>NA|TRBD1|TRBV19|TRBJ1-1
CASSTRGGQGNTEAFF
TGTGCCAGTAGTACCAGGGGGGGACAGGGGAACACTGAAGCTTTCTTT
>once|TRBD2|TRBV5-1|TRBJ2-3
CASSLGSQRDTDTQYF
TGCGCCAGCAGCTTGGGAAGCCAGCGGGACACAGATACGCAGTATTTT
>NA|NA|TRBV5-1|TRBJ1-2
CASSSRVGYGYTF
TGCGCCAGCAGCTCCAGGGTTGGCTATGGCTACACCTTC
>NA|TRBD1|TRBV19|TRBJ2-7
CASSTPGGIYEQYF
TGTGCCAGTAGTACTCCAGGGGGCATCTACGAGCAGTACTTC
>NA|NA|TRBV7-8|TRBJ2-2
CASRYGGNTGELFF
TGTGCCAGCAGATATGGCGGAAACACCGGGGAGCTGTTTTTT
>NA|TRBD1|TRBV18|TRBJ1-1
CASSPLVDRASEAFF
TGTGCCAGCTCACCACTGGTGGACAGGGCCAGTGAAGCTTTCTTT
>NA|NA|TRBV7-9|TRBJ2-7
CASSVSGMDEQYF
TGTGCCAGCAGCGTGTCAGGGATGGACGAGCAGTACTTC
>NA|TRBD1|TRBV7-3|TRBJ2-5
CASSSLTGETQYF
TGTGCCAGCAGCTCACTGACAGGGGAGACCCAGTACTTC
>NA|TRBD2|TRBV6-1|TRBJ2-1
CASSALAGGAYNEQFF
TGTGCCAGCAGTGCCCTAGCGGGAGGCGCCTACAATGAGCAGTTCTTC
>NA|TRBD1|TRBV6-1|TRBJ1-5
CASSVRQGWGQPQHF
TGTGCCAGCAGTGTACGACAGGGTTGGGGTCAGCCCCAGCATTTT
>once|NA|TRBV6-5|TRBJ1-3
CASMEVFSGNTIYF
TGTGCCAGCATGGAGGTCTTTTCTGGAAACACCATATATTTT
>NA|TRBD1|TRBV10-3|TRBJ2-1
CAISDRDRRHNEQFF
TGTGCCATCAGTGACCGGGACAGACGCCACAATGAGCAGTTCTTC
>NA|TRBD2|TRBV10-3|TRBJ2-7
CAISENMRAGAGGGEQYF
TGTGCCATCAGCGAAAACATGAGGGCTGGGGCGGGGGGCGGCGAGCAGTACTTC
>NA|NA|TRBV7-9|TRBJ1-2
CASSLSDYGYTF
TGTGCCAGCAGCTTATCTGACTATGGCTACACCTTC
>NA|NA|TRBV18|TRBJ2-1
CASSLDSGAEQFF
TGTGCCAGCTCACTGGATAGCGGAGCCGAGCAGTTCTTC
>NA|NA|TRBV6-6|TRBJ2-5
CASSYGTPKQETQYF
TGTGCCAGCAGTTACGGGACACCTAAGCAAGAGACCCAGTACTTC
>NA|TRBD1|TRBV15|TRBJ2-7
CATSRGRTGRLHEQYF
TGTGCCACCAGCAGAGGTAGGACAGGGCGTCTCCACGAGCAGTACTTC
>NA|NA|TRBV29-1|TRBJ1-1
CSVQPRSSTEAFF
TGCAGCGTTCAACCGAGGTCGAGCACTGAAGCTTTCTTT
>NA|TRBD1|TRBV2|TRBJ2-7
CASSPNLGTDYEQYF
TGTGCCAGCAGCCCGAATCTAGGGACAGACTACGAGCAGTACTTC
>NA|NA|TRBV5-1|TRBJ2-2
CATTDTPGVTGELFF
TGCGCCACCACTGATACTCCCGGGGTCACCGGGGAGCTGTTTTTT
>few|TRBD1|TRBV19|TRBJ1-1
CASSISAGTGYRAFF
TGTGCCAGTAGTATAAGCGCCGGGACAGGGTATCGGGCTTTCTTT
>NA|NA|TRBV19|TRBJ1-4
CASSPLAGTNEKLFF
TGTGCCAGTAGTCCTCTCGCGGGGACTAATGAAAAACTGTTTTTT
>once|TRBD1|TRBV7-9|TRBJ1-1
CASSASQGGTEAFF
TGTGCCAGCAGCGCCTCACAGGGGGGCACTGAAGCTTTCTTT
>NA|TRBD1|TRBV6-1|TRBJ1-1
CASRADRWNTEAFF
TGTGCCAGCAGAGCGGACAGGTGGAACACTGAAGCTTTCTTT
>NA|NA|TRBV5-4|TRBJ2-1
CASSLPGASSYNEQFF
TGTGCCAGCAGCTTGCCGGGAGCGAGCTCCTACAATGAGCAGTTCTTC
>few|TRBD2|TRBV7-6|TRBJ2-7
CASSLGLAGDSYEQYF
TGTGCCAGCAGCTTAGGCCTAGCGGGTGACTCCTACGAGCAGTACTTC
>NA|TRBD2|TRBV6-1|TRBJ2-5
CASSEAHFREGSLQETQYF
TGTGCCAGCAGTGAAGCGCATTTTCGGGAGGGTTCCCTTCAAGAGACCCAGTACTTC
>NA|NA|TRBV29-1|TRBJ2-3
CCGSRTDTQYF
TGCTGCGGCAGTCGCACAGATACGCAGTATTTT
>NA|TRBD2|TRBV7-8|TRBJ2-1
CASSRTSSLGNEQFF
TGTGCCAGCAGCCGGACTAGTAGTCTGGGTAATGAGCAGTTCTTC
>NA|NA|TRBV6-5|TRBJ1-4
CASSRTVYNEKLFF
TGTGCCAGCAGTCGTACAGTGTATAATGAAAAACTGTTTTTT
>NA|TRBD2|TRBV2|TRBJ2-1
CASRTGLGFMDEQFF
TGTGCCAGCAGGACGGGACTAGGCTTTATGGATGAGCAGTTCTTC
>NA|TRBD1|TRBV10-3|TRBJ2-7
CAITDDRGDEQYF
TGTGCCATCACTGATGACAGGGGGGACGAGCAGTACTTC
>NA|TRBD1|TRBV9|TRBJ2-2
CASSKGQGARFNTGELFF
TGTGCCAGCAGTAAGGGACAGGGGGCGCGTTTTAACACCGGGGAGCTGTTTTTT
>NA|TRBD1|TRBV6-6|TRBJ1-1
CASSVQGAGTEAFF
TGTGCCAGCAGCGTGCAGGGGGCGGGGACTGAAGCTTTCTTT
>NA|TRBD1|TRBV7-9|TRBJ2-2
CASSPGTENTGELFF
TGTGCCAGCAGCCCGGGGACAGAGAACACCGGGGAGCTGTTTTTT
>once|TRBD2|TRBV7-2|TRBJ2-1
CASSLGAGGPNEQFF
TGTGCCAGCAGCTTAGGAGCGGGAGGGCCCAATGAGCAGTTCTTC
>NA|TRBD1|TRBV5-1|TRBJ1-4
CASSLEGDSSNEKLFF
TGCGCCAGCAGCTTGGAAGGGGACAGTAGTAATGAAAAACTGTTTTTT
>NA|NA|TRBV5-4|TRBJ1-2
CASSLWGRGLNGYTF
TGTGCCAGCAGCTTGTGGGGCAGGGGTTTAAACGGCTACACCTTC
>NA|NA|TRBV19|TRBJ2-5
CASSPSRGRETQYF
TGTGCCAGTAGTCCCAGTCGGGGAAGAGAGACCCAGTACTTC
>few|TRBD1|TRBV6-5|TRBJ1-5
CASSRDRDQPQHF
TGTGCCAGCAGTAGGGACAGGGATCAGCCCCAGCATTTT